One and the same sample provided the 15 T cell receptor beta chains below, sequenced in a study of cytomegalovirus exposure and HLA in healthy donors. The repertoire was sequenced with immunoSEQ multiplex PCR; TCRdb's copy has only in-frame clones and lacks some. The data hold 220,000 or so clones, with over 80% observed a single time. The source material was PBMCs. The receptors were gathered from a woman younger than 45 in good health and CMV-seropositive.

The CDR3 loop is CASSQGQGTYEQYF. The CDR3 DNA sequence: TGTGCCAGCAGCCAAGGACAGGGCACCTACGAGCAGTACTTC. The chain couples TRBV14 to TRBJ2-7; 7 positions agree with TRBD1. The V gene end was trimmed by 1 base and the J gene end by 2 bases; junction bases not matched to a gene: 2. Germline assignment: CDR1 SGHDN and CDR2 FVKESK. This CDR3 region has 14 residues.

J is TRBJ2-1 and V is TRBV25-1, with 9 bases fitting TRBD1. The CDR3 is made up of 14 amino acids. In germline, CDR1 is MGHDK, CDR2 SYGVNS. Trimming removed 7 bases from V and 7 bases from J; junction bases left unmatched: 8. The CDR3 DNA reads TGTGCCAGCATGTTAGGACAGGGGAGGAATGAGCAGTTCTTC. It specifies CASMLGQGRNEQFF.

This chain uses TRBV7-2 with TRBJ2-7, with 8 bases that match TRBD2. The CDR3 is 14 amino acids. J was trimmed by 0 bases and V by 6 bases; bases with no gene match: 4. In germline, CDR1 is SGHTA, CDR2 FQGNSA. Here the CDR3 DNA reads TGTGCCAGCAGTCGTAGCGGGATCTCCTACGAGCAGTACTTC. Residues: CASSRSGISYEQYF.

The chain joins TRBV6-1 to TRBJ2-5; TRBD2 matches at 7 bases. The CDR3 contains 14 residues. V shed 0 bases and J 5 bases; nucleotides not matched to a gene: 3. Germline CDR1 reads MNHNS; CDR2 reads SASEGT. CDR3 nucleotide sequence: TGTGCCAGCAGTGAAGCAATGGGAGGGGAGACCCAGTACTTC. As protein: CASSEAMGGETQYF.

The CDR3 nucleotides read TGTGCCATCAGAGAGGGACAGGGGCCAAATCAGCCCCAGCATTTT. As protein: CAIREGQGPNQPQHF. This chain uses TRBV10-3 with TRBJ1-5; 10 bases line up with TRBD1. There are 15 residues in the CDR3. V shed 6 bases, J shed 4 bases, and the junction held 6 bases outside the gene matches. Germline CDR1 is ENHRY and CDR2 is SYGVKD.

This sequence joins TRBV11-2 and TRBJ1-2; D not resolved. This CDR3 is 18 amino acids long. V was clipped by 4 bases and J by 12 bases, with 33 bases between them. CDR1 and CDR2 from the germline V gene are SGHAT and FQNNGV. CDR3 bases: TGTGCCAGCAGCTCAACCCGGACCGCAGCCCCAACGCTATGGCTACACACCTTC. It encodes CASSSTRTAAPTLWLHTF.

The chain uses TRBV28 and TRBJ1-1, with D maybe TRBD1 (5 bases). Germline V gives CDR1 MDHEN, CDR2 SYDVKM. Between the trimmed V and J ends, which lost 10 bases and 4 bases, there was a span of 16 bases. The CDR3 runs 13 residues. CDR3 in DNA: TGTGCCACGATAAATGGGGGTGGCACTGAAGCTTTCTTT. Translating gives CATINGGGTEAFF.

The chain combines TRBV2 with TRBJ2-3, with D hard to call. The CDR3 loop spans 14 amino acids. V shed 3 bases and J shed 5 bases, with 12 bases lying between them. Per germline, CDR1 SNHLY and CDR2 FYNNEI. CDR3 protein: CASSDIYPRDTQYF. The CDR3 region has the DNA TGTGCCAGCAGTGACATATACCCCCGAGATACGCAGTATTTT.

This chain uses TRBV11-2 with TRBJ2-7; D perhaps matches TRBD1 (5 bases). Germline V gene lookup returns CDR1 SGHAT and CDR2 FQNNGV. This CDR3 comprises 16 residues. Trimming stripped 4 bases from V and 4 bases from J, with 20 bases between. CDR3 DNA: TGTGCCAGCAGCTCCACAGGCTCTCAACGCCTTTACGAGCAGTACTTC. Residues: CASSSTGSQRLYEQYF.

Details on this clone: The same CDR3 is also encoded by other DNA sequences in this sample. The DNA for the CDR3 is TGTGCCAGCAGTTACTCGGGGACAGGGGGCTACGAGCAGTACTTC. Amino acid sequence: CASSYSGTGGYEQYF. The V call is TRBV6-5, the J call TRBJ2-7; TRBD1 agrees at 11 bases. CDR3 length: 15 residues. Germline lookup yields CDR1 MNHEY and CDR2 SVGAGI. J lost 3 bases, V lost 0 bases, and 1 base had no gene match.

This chain joins TRBV5-1 and TRBJ1-1; weak D call: TRBD1 (6 bases). The ends were cut back, 3 bases at V and 0 bases at J, with 12 bases in the middle. The CDR3 sequence is 15 residues long. Per the germline V gene, CDR1 is SGHRS and CDR2 is YFSETQ. CDR3 sequence reads: CASSSNGGMNTEAFF. The CDR3 DNA reads TGCGCCAGCAGCTCCAATGGGGGCATGAACACTGAAGCTTTCTTT.

The chain combines TRBV6-5 with TRBJ2-1; D tentatively reads TRBD1 or TRBD2 (6 bases each). The CDR3 is made up of 15 amino acids. The V gene's germline CDR1 is MNHEY and CDR2 SVGAGI. The V gene lost 2 bases and the J gene lost 0 bases, with 8 bases spanning the gap. CDR3 sequence: CASSYGGLSYNEQFF. In DNA form, the CDR3 reads TGTGCCAGCAGTTACGGGGGGCTCTCCTACAATGAGCAGTTCTTC.

J is TRBJ1-2 and V is TRBV7-3; D is unclear. Trimming removed 5 bases at V and 6 bases at J, with 13 bases between. The CDR3 has 13 residues. In germline, CDR1 is SGHTA, CDR2 FQGTGA. DNA for the CDR3: TGTGCCAGCAGCCTCCGTGATGGAGATGGCTACACCTTC. Amino acids: CASSLRDGDGYTF.

The CDR3 sequence: CASSSQGVSSYNEQFF. The CDR3 DNA reads TGTGCCAGCAGTTCCCAAGGGGTTAGCTCCTACAATGAGCAGTTCTTC. The V and J genes are TRBV13 and TRBJ2-1; D perhaps matches TRBD1 (5 bases). CDR1 PRHDT and CDR2 FYEKMQ come from the germline V gene (reference sequence). This CDR3 is built from 16 residues. V lost 6 bases, J lost 0 bases, and 15 bases lay in between.

V gene TRBV7-3 combines with J gene TRBJ2-6; a possible D gene is TRBD1 (6 bases). Between the trimmed V and J ends, which lost 6 bases and 0 bases, there was a span of 12 bases. The CDR3 covers 16 residues. Germline V CDR1 and CDR2: SGHTA, FQGTGA. The CDR3 sequence is CASSLDSNSGANVLTF. The DNA for the CDR3 is TGTGCCAGCAGTCTGGACAGTAACTCTGGGGCCAACGTCCTGACTTTC.